The T cell receptor beta chain described here comes from a study of vaccination effects on CD4 cells after COVID-19. Study-wide points: Late after vaccination, infection- and vaccine-induced clones showed marked clonal contraction.

As regards this clone: Its antigen is not identified.

Sequencing was preceded by expansion of antigen-specific CD4+ T cells with viral peptide pools in the ViraFEST assay. Investigators separated out CD4+ T cells once approximately 10 days of culture had passed. Vaccinated participants had no history of SARS-CoV-2 infection and tested negative for nucleocapsid antibodies. A half-medium replacement with IL-2 medium was carried out on days 3 and 7. Sequencing was performed with immunoSEQ multiplex PCR; in TCRdb, only in-frame clones are kept and a portion is missing. Here the sample spans some 68,000 clones, less than 80% being singletons. Germline CDR1 and CDR2: SGHDT and YYEEEE. The CDR3 extends over 12 amino acids. V was clipped by 0 bases and J by 7 bases; unmatched bases: 0.

The clonotype was recovered from a human donor who received a COVID-19 vaccine. V usage is TRBV5-6 and J usage is TRBJ1-1, with TRBD1 matching 7 bases. Sample: CD4+ T cells from PBMCs cultured with HCoV-OC43 spike peptides, taken before COVID-19 vaccination. Noted subset: HCoV-OC43 spike overlapping peptide pool stimulation. Written as DNA, the CDR3 is TGTGCCAGCAGCTTGGGACAGGGTGAAGCTTTCTTT. Translated: CASSLGQGEAFF.